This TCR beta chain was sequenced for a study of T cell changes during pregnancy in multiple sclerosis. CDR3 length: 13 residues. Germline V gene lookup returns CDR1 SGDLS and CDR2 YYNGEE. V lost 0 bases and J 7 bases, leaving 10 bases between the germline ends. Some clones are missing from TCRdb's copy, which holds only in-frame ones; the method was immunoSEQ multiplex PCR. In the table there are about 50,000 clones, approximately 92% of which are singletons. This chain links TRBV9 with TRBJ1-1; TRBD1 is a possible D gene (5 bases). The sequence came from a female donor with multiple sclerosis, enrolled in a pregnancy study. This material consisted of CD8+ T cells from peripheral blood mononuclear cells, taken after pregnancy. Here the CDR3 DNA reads TGTGCCAGCAGCGTAGGACCCAGGGTTGAAGCTTTCTTT. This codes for CASSVGPRVEAFF.